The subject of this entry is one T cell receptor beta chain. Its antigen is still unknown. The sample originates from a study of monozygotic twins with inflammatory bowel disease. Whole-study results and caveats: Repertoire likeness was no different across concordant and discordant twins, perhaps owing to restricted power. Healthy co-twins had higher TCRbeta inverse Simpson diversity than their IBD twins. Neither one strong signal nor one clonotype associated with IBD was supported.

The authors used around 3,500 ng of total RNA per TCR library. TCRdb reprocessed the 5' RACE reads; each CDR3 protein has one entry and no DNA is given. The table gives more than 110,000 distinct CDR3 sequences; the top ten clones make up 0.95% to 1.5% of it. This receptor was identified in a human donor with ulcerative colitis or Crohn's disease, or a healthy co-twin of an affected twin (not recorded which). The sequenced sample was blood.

CDR3 sequence: CASSFGTGVENEQFF. The chain links TRBV12-3 or TRBV12-4 to TRBJ2-1; absent DNA, TCRdb's TRBD1 call cannot be checked. The CDR3 is 15 residues long.